In its sample, the clone carrying this TCR beta chain was seen many times. Not enrolled were patients with uncontrolled infection, other autoimmune disease, pregnancy or lactation. Each diagnosis was grounded in clinical symptoms, serum thyroxine and TRAb, thyroid ultrasound, and orbital computed tomography. CDR3 length equals 15 residues. Germline CDR1 MNHNS, CDR2 SASEGT. V lost 2 bases and J lost 0, with 8 bases in between. These data are taken from a study of T cells in Graves' hyperthyroidism and ophthalmopathy. Turning to the study itself: The initial diagnosis was the point when peripheral blood was collected, ahead of any treatment.

Using RNA transcripts as the source, TCR beta CDR3 regions were amplified. TCR CDR3 regions were first amplified by RT-PCR with HTBI primers. MiXCR was run by TCRdb on the multiplex PCR reads, yielding one entry per CDR3 protein. The repertoire holds approximately 400,000 distinct CDR3 sequences, with 19% as singletons. This TCR was sampled from a woman aged 18-29 years with Graves' hyperthyroidism. The sequenced sample consisted of blood. This chain links TRBV6-1 with TRBJ1-5; D call uncertain. The CDR3 DNA sequence: TGTGCCAGCAGTGAACGGGGAACTAGCAATCAGCCCCAGCATTTT. The encoded protein is CASSERGTSNQPQHF.